This record looks at one T cell receptor (beta chain) sequence and its context. Data came from immunoSEQ multiplex PCR; TCRdb stores just in-frame clones and leaves some out. The data contain 85,000 to 100,000 clones, roughly 90% of them seen just once; the ten biggest clones take up 0.25% to 0.35%. The germline V gene encodes CDR1 SGHNT and CDR2 YYREEE (reference sequence). The CDR3 covers 15 residues. V gave up 2 bases and J gave up 9 bases; unmatched junction bases: 6. The data belong to a study of OX40 agonist ivuxolimab in advanced cancers. The starting material was CD4+ or CD8+ T cells sorted from blood, obtained in a trial of the OX40 agonist ivuxolimab. The rearrangement uses TRBV5-4 and TRBJ2-1, with 12 bases identical to TRBD2. The TCR sequence derives from an adult with an advanced solid tumor such as melanoma, head and neck, liver or kidney cancer. The CDR3: CASSFKTSGRGEQFF. For the CDR3, the DNA is TGTGCCAGCAGCTTTAAGACTAGCGGGAGAGGTGAGCAGTTCTTC.